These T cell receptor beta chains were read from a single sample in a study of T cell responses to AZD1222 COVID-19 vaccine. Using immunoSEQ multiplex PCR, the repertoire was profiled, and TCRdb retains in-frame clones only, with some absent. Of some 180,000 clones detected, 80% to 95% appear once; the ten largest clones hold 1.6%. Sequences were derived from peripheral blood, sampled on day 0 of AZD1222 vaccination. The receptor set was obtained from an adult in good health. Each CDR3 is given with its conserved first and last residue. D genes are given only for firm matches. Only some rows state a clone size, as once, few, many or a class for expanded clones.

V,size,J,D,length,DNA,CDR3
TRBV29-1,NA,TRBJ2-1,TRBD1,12,TGCAGCGCTGACAGGGTAACCAATGAGCAGTTCTTC,CSADRVTNEQFF
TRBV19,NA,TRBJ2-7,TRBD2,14,TGTGCCAGTAGTCTCGCCGGGACTAGCTACGAGCAGTACTTC,CASSLAGTSYEQYF
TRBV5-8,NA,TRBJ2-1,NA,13,TGTGCCAGCAGTCGTAGCCTCTACAATGAGCAGTTCTTC,CASSRSLYNEQFF
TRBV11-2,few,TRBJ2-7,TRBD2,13,TGTGCCAGCAGCATGGGGGGGTCCTACGAGCAGTACTTC,CASSMGGSYEQYF
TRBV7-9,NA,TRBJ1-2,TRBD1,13,TGTGCCAGCAGCCAAGACAGGGCGGGTGGCTACACCTTC,CASSQDRAGGYTF
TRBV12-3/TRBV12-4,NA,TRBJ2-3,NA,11,TGTGCCAGCAGTTCTCCAGATACGCAGTATTTT,CASSSPDTQYF
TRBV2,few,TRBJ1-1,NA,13,TGTGCCAGCACCAGTCCGGGGGGCACTGAAGCTTTCTTT,CASTSPGGTEAFF
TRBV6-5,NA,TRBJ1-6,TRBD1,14,TGTGCCAGCAGCGACAGGGGGCGGAATTCACCCCTCCACTTT,CASSDRGRNSPLHF
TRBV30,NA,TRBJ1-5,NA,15,TGTGCCTGGAGTGTCGGGGGGTATAGCAATCAGCCCCAGCATTTT,CAWSVGGYSNQPQHF
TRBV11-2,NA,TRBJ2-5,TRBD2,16,TGTGCCAGCAGCCCCAATTTGGGCGGGAGGGCAGAGACCCAGTACTTC,CASSPNLGGRAETQYF
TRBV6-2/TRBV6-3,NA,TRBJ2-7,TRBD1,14,TGTGCCAGCAGTTACTTGGCAGGGGGAAGCGAGCAGTACTTC,CASSYLAGGSEQYF
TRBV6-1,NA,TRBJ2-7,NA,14,TGTGCCAGCAGTGAAGCTCTGGTAGGCTACGAGCAGTACTTC,CASSEALVGYEQYF
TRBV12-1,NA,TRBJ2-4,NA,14,TGTGCCAGCAGCCCCGGGGACAGTAAAAACATTCAGTACTTC,CASSPGDSKNIQYF
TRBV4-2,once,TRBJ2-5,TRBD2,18,TGTGCCAGCAGCCAACGTTCCAGGACTAGCGGGGGCTTCAGGACCCAGTACTTC,CASSQRSRTSGGFRTQYF
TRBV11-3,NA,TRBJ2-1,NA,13,TGTGCCAGCAGCTCTTTAGTGGACAATGAGCAGTTCTTC,CASSSLVDNEQFF
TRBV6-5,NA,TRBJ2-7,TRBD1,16,TGTGCCAGCAGTTACTCCGCGGCCACAGGGGCGTACGAGCAGTACTTC,CASSYSAATGAYEQYF
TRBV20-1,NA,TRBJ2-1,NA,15,TGCAGTGCTAGTCGGACTACTAGCTCCTACAATGAGCAGTTCTTC,CSASRTTSSYNEQFF
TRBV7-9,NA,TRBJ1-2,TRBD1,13,TGTGCCAGCAGCTTAGCCGACAGGGCGCGCTACACCTTC,CASSLADRARYTF
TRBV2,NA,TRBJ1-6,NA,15,TGTGCCAGCAAACGTACGGACAGCAATAATTCACCCCTCCACTTT,CASKRTDSNNSPLHF
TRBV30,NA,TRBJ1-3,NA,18,TGTGCCTGGAGTAGGACACAATATTATTTAAGCTCTGGAAACACCATATATTTT,CAWSRTQYYLSSGNTIYF
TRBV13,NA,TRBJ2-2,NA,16,TGTGCCAGCAGCCTTCCGGGGGCTGCGAACACCGGGGAGCTGTTTTTT,CASSLPGAANTGELFF
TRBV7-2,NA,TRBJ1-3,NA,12,TGTGCCAGCAGCTTAGTTGCAAACACCATATATTTT,CASSLVANTIYF
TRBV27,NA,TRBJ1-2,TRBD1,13,TGTGCCAGCAGTTTGACAGGGGACTATGGCTACACCTTC,CASSLTGDYGYTF
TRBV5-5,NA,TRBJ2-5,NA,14,TGTGCCAGCAGCTCCGGGGCCCACCAAGAGACCCAGTACTTC,CASSSGAHQETQYF
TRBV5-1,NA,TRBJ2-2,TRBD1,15,TGCGCCAGCAGCCCCGGACAGGGTGAGGCCGGGGAGCTGTTTTTT,CASSPGQGEAGELFF
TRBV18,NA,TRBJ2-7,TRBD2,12,TGTGCCAGCTCACCGGGAGGGGACGAGCAGTACTTC,CASSPGGDEQYF
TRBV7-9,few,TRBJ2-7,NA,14,TGTGCCAGCAGCCCCCAAAGCGTTTCCTACGAGCAGTACTTC,CASSPQSVSYEQYF
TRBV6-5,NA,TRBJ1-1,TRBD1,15,TGTGCCAGCTACTCCTTTGGGACAGGGGAGTTTCAGGCTTTCTTT,CASYSFGTGEFQAFF
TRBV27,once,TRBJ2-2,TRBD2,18,TGTGCCAGCAGTTCTATTTTTACTAGCGGGATAGGCACCGGGGAGCTGTTTTTT,CASSSIFTSGIGTGELFF
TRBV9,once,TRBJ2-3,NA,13,TGTGCCAGCAGCGTAGAGGCCCAGGCTACGCAGTATTTT,CASSVEAQATQYF
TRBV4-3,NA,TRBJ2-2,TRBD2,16,TGCGCCAGCAGCCAAGAACCAGCGGGGGACACCGGGGAGCTGTTTTTT,CASSQEPAGDTGELFF
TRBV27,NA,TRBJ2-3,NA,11,TGTGCCAGCTGTTCGGCAGATACGCAGTATTTT,CASCSADTQYF
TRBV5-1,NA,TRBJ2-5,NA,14,TGCGCCAGCAGCTTGTCAGGCGGGGAAGAGACCCAGTACTTC,CASSLSGGEETQYF
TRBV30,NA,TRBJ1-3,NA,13,TGTGCCTCGGTGGGGGGCTTTGGAAACACCATATATTTT,CASVGGFGNTIYF
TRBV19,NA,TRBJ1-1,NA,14,TGTGCCAGTAGTATCGGGGAACTGAACACTGAAGCTTTCTTT,CASSIGELNTEAFF
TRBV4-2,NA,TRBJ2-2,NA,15,TGTGCCAGCAGCTCTAGAGGGGCTAACACCGGGGAGCTGTTTTTT,CASSSRGANTGELFF
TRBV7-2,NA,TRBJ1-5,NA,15,TGTGCCAGCAGCATATCCGGGACAAACTATCAGCCCCAGCATTTT,CASSISGTNYQPQHF
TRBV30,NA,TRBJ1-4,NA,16,TGTGCCTGGAGTGTGGGCCGCTTCTCAACTAATGAAAAACTGTTTTTT,CAWSVGRFSTNEKLFF
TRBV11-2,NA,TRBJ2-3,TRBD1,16,TGTGCCAGCAGCAAACGACAGGGGTCTTCCACAGATACGCAGTATTTT,CASSKRQGSSTDTQYF
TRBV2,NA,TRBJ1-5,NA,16,TGTGCCAGCAGTGAAGCCAGGGGTCGGGGCAATCAGCCCCAGCATTTT,CASSEARGRGNQPQHF
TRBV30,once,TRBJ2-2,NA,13,TGTGCCTTCTCAGGGTTGGACACCGGGGAGCTGTTTTTT,CAFSGLDTGELFF
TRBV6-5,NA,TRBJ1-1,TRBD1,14,TGTGCCAGCAGCCGGGACAGGGCTCAGGCTGAAGCTTTCTTT,CASSRDRAQAEAFF
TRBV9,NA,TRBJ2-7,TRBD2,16,TGTGCCAGCAGCGTAGGGGGTAGCGGGTCCTCCTACGAGCAGTACTTC,CASSVGGSGSSYEQYF